This T cell receptor beta chain was observed in a study of vaccination and CD4 T cells after COVID-19. Worth noting for this clonotype: Its cognate antigen is unknown.

This CDR3 is built from 15 residues. Germline CDR1 reads SNHLY; CDR2 reads FYNNEI. Trimming shortened V by 6 bases and J by 1 base, and 15 bases separated the two germline ends. CD4+ T cells that had been cultured provided DNA sequenced with the Oncomine TCR Beta short-read assay. Researchers extracted genomic DNA from CD4+ T cells that had been cultured. TCRdb called the PCR reads again in MiXCR, with one record for every CDR3 protein. The sample has approximately 13,000 distinct CDR3 sequences; roughly 26% are singletons. The treatment is: roughly 10-day PBMC culture with coronavirus spike peptide pools or control peptides (ViraFEST assay).

The V call is TRBV2, the J call TRBJ1-2; D is possibly TRBD1 (6 bases). This specimen was CD4+ T cells from blood, cultured in vitro, taken before SARS-CoV-2 vaccination. This sequence originates from a human donor who received a COVID-19 vaccine. CDR3 coding DNA: TGTGCCAGCAGGACGACAGGACTGGGTAACTATGGCTACACCTTC. This gives the protein CASRTTGLGNYGYTF.